A single sample gave rise to the 25 T cell receptor beta chains below, sequenced in a study of CD8+CD57+ T cells in acquired aplastic anemia. TCR beta VDJ combinations and CDR3 sequences were profiled from genomic DNA. TCRdb recomputed calls from the reads with MiXCR, one row per CDR3 protein. Of around 180,000 distinct CDR3 sequences in the sample, over 60% were seen once. Sequenced: sorted CD4+, CD8+, or CD8+CD57+ T cells (not recorded which) from PBMCs. The source is a human donor with severe aplastic anemia or a healthy control (not recorded which).

This sequence joins TRBV7-3 and TRBJ1-1; the D gene is possibly TRBD1 (6 bases). The CDR3 has 15 amino acids. V lost 5 bases to trimming and J lost 4 bases, with 17 bases between them. Germline-derived CDR1 and CDR2 are SGHTA and FQGTGA. The CDR3 reads CASSTRTGYVTEAFF. In DNA form, the CDR3 reads TGTGCCAGCAGCACCCGCACAGGGTACGTCACTGAAGCTTTCTTT.

This rearrangement joins TRBV12-3 or TRBV12-4 to TRBJ2-6; either TRBD1 or TRBD2 may supply D (5 bases each). Trimming pared 5 bases from V and 4 bases from J, leaving 12 bases between. This CDR3 is 15 amino acids long. CDR3 bases: TGTGCCAGCAGTATAGGGACCACCGGGGCCAACGTCCTGACTTTC. Amino acid sequence: CASSIGTTGANVLTF.

The V gene is TRBV12-3 or TRBV12-4, the J gene TRBJ1-2, with a possible D match to TRBD1 (5 bases). The CDR3 totals 13 residues. The DNA of the CDR3 is TGTGCTAGTGGTCCGGGGCCTAACTATGGCTACACCTTC. This encodes CASGPGPNYGYTF.

J is TRBJ2-3 and V is TRBV24-1; 8 bases are shared with TRBD2. The junction had 10 bases not matched to a gene; V was cut back by 7 bases and J by 8 bases. Germline V gene data show CDR1 as KGHDR and CDR2 as SFDVKD. The CDR3 sequence is 14 residues long. The CDR3 spells CATRGERESGTQYF. CDR3 in DNA: TGTGCCACCAGAGGGGAGCGGGAGTCAGGTACGCAGTATTTT.

This clonotype has a single count. At one end the junction does not follow the germline gene, possibly because of a read error. The chain has TRBV29-1 and TRBJ2-7; 10 bases align to TRBD1. This CDR3 comprises 16 residues. The germline V gene has CDR1 SQVTM and CDR2 ANQGSEA. The DNA of the CDR3 is TGTAGCGTTGAAGCCGGGACAGGGGCCCGAGACTACGAGCAGTACTTC. This encodes CSVEAGTGARDYEQYF.

The chain has TRBV29-1 and TRBJ2-1, with a weak D call TRBD1 (6 bases). The CDR3 loop spans 14 amino acids. V lost 1 base to trimming and J lost 2 bases, with 9 bases between them. Looked up from germline, CDR1 is SQVTM and CDR2 is ANQGSEA. The CDR3 sequence is CSVEGRGTYNEQFF. The CDR3 region has the DNA TGCAGCGTTGAAGGCAGGGGTACCTACAATGAGCAGTTCTTC.

CDR3 residues: CASSSGTSGGFLDEQFF. The CDR3 DNA follows: TGTGCCAGCAGCTCCGGGACTAGCGGGGGCTTTTTGGATGAGCAGTTCTTC. The chain employs TRBV7-3 and TRBJ2-1, with TRBD2 identical over 14 bases. Losses at the gene ends were 4 bases for V and 8 bases for J; bases not matched to a gene: 10. Germline V CDR1 and CDR2: SGHTA, FQGTGA. This CDR3 has 17 amino acids.

The gene calls are TRBV20-1 and TRBJ2-7; maybe TRBD2 (6 bases). Trimming shortened V by 6 bases and J by 5 bases, and 23 bases separated the two germline ends. Germline CDR1 DFQATT, CDR2 SNEGSKA (reference sequence). CDR3 size: 15 residues. In DNA form, the CDR3 reads TGCAGTGCCCCCCGAGTGGAGCGGGCTACTAACGAGCAGTACTTC. Translation: CSAPRVERATNEQYF.

This clonotype was counted ten times or more. DNA for the CDR3: TGCAGTGCTAGAGATCCCTTGACAGGGGAGATGGAGACCCAGTACTTC. The encoded protein is CSARDPLTGEMETQYF. V and J are TRBV20-1 and TRBJ2-5; TRBD1 aligns across 8 bases. Trimming removed 0 bases from V and 5 bases from J; junction bases left unmatched: 11. Looked up from germline, CDR1 is DFQATT and CDR2 is SNEGSKA (reference sequence). The CDR3 is made up of 16 amino acids.

By its share, this clonotype is medium-sized. The V call is TRBV3-1, the J call TRBJ1-1; no clear D gene. The CDR3 has 14 amino acids. V shed 3 bases and J shed 0 bases, with 8 bases lying between them. Germline-derived CDR1 and CDR2 are LGHDT and YNNKEL (reference sequence). CDR3 sequence: CASSHNGVNTEAFF. The DNA for the CDR3 is TGTGCCAGCAGCCATAATGGGGTGAACACTGAAGCTTTCTTT.

Comments on this clonotype: The CDR3 ends on some other residue instead of the conserved phenylalanine or tryptophan, so this is likely a read error. The limits of the CDR3 on the DNA are not certain, so only TCRdb's listed CDR3 is given. This sequence joins TRBV6-1 and TRBJ2-1; TRBD1, the D gene given by the table, was not confirmed from the DNA. CDR1 is MNHNS and CDR2 is SASEGT in the germline V gene. The CDR3 region is 13 residues in length, termini included. The CDR3 is CASSLERLDERFL.

The rearrangement joins TRBV7-4 to TRBJ1-6; TRBD1 matches 8 bases. The CDR3 runs to 14 residues. Germline V gives CDR1 SGHVT, CDR2 SQSDAQ. The V and J ends lost 5 bases and 10 bases, in that order; junction bases with no gene match: 7. The CDR3 DNA follows: TGTGCCAGCAGCCGCCTGGGGACAGGATCACCCCTCCACTTT. Protein sequence: CASSRLGTGSPLHF. Drawing the rest from reference TRBV7-4 and TRBJ1-6, the complete variable domain is GAGVSQSPRYKVAKRGRDVALRCDSISGHVTLYWYRQTLGQGSEVLTYSQSDAQRDKSGRPSGRFSAERPERSVSTLKIQRTEQGDSAVYLCASSRLGTGSPLHFGNGTRLTVT.

The chain recombines TRBV19 with TRBJ1-1, with D tentatively TRBD1 (5 bases). Germline V lookup: CDR1 LNHDA, CDR2 SQIVND (reference sequence). The CDR3 covers 16 residues. V dropped 5 bases and J dropped 0 bases, with 16 bases sitting between them. In DNA, the CDR3 is TGTGCCAGTAGTCCGATTGCCGGGACGGTGAACACTGAAGCTTTCTTT. Amino acid sequence: CASSPIAGTVNTEAFF. Complete variable domain (other parts from reference TRBV19 and TRBJ1-1): DGGITQSPKYLFRKEGQNVTLSCEQNLNHDAMYWYRQDPGQGLRLIYYSQIVNDFQKGDIAEGYSVSREKKESFPLTVTSAQKNPTAFYLCASSPIAGTVNTEAFFGQGTRLTVV.

The chain couples TRBV12-3 or TRBV12-4 to TRBJ1-4; 10 nucleotides match TRBD1. The CDR3 length is 14 residues. Germline trimming cut 6 bases from V and 6 bases from J; bases unmatched to any gene: 4. Here the CDR3 DNA reads TGTGCCAGCAGCCTGACAGGGGGCGATGAAAAACTGTTTTTT. Residues: CASSLTGGDEKLFF.

The chain links TRBV7-2 to TRBJ2-5; 9 nucleotides match TRBD1. CDR3 size: 16 residues. Germline loops: CDR1 SGHTA, CDR2 FQGNSA. J lost 4 bases, V lost 4 bases, and 10 bases had no gene match. The CDR3 here is CASSSSRDRVVETQYF. Here the CDR3 DNA reads TGTGCCAGCAGCTCCTCCCGGGACAGGGTAGTAGAGACCCAGTACTTC.

A word on this clonotype: This may be a read error, as it is one base from a much larger clone. J is TRBJ1-2 and V is TRBV20-1; D uncertain. Germline loops: CDR1 DFQATT, CDR2 SNEGSKA (reference sequence). The CDR3 loop spans 14 amino acids. The CDR3 DNA is TGCGGTGCTAGGGCCCCGCCAGGCAGCTATGGCTACACCTTC. This encodes CGARAPPGSYGYTF.

Only a few counts were recorded for this clonotype. This chain joins TRBV6-6 and TRBJ2-7, with no clear D. The length of the CDR3 is 16 residues. Trimming cost V 0 bases and J 2 bases, with 14 bases left between them. Germline CDR1 is MNHNY and CDR2 is SVGAGI (reference sequence). The DNA for the CDR3 is TGTGCCAGCAGTTACTCGACTGGCAGCAATGCCTACGAGCAGTACTTC. It encodes CASSYSTGSNAYEQYF.

There are many counts of this clonotype. The chain recombines TRBV7-6 with TRBJ2-2, with TRBD1 matching over 8 bases. This CDR3 spans 19 amino acids. Per germline, CDR1 SGHVS and CDR2 FNYEAQ. Losses at the gene ends were 5 bases for V and 0 bases for J; bases not matched to a gene: 14. This CDR3 is CASSPTTGVDLTNTGELFF. The CDR3 nucleotides read TGTGCCAGCAGCCCAACGACAGGGGTAGACCTGACGAACACCGGGGAGCTGTTTTTT.

This clonotype was detected many times. The rearrangement links TRBV6-5 to TRBJ1-1; no reliable D call. The V and J ends lost 6 bases and 4 bases respectively, with 21 bases between them. The CDR3 totals 16 residues. The germline V gene encodes CDR1 MNHEY and CDR2 SVGAGI. The CDR3 DNA follows: TGTGCCAGCAGCCACACAACCTTGCCTCCGAGCACTGAAGCTTTCTTT. Protein product: CASSHTTLPPSTEAFF.

This clonotype has more than one count but fewer than ten. The rearrangement joins TRBV24-1 to TRBJ1-1; no firm D call. Germline assignment: CDR1 KGHDR and CDR2 SFDVKD. Trimming took 4 bases from V and 5 from J, leaving 16 bases between them. CDR3 length equals 15 residues. CDR3 DNA: TGTGCCACCAGTGACCCCCGGGGAGGAAGGACTGAAGCTTTCTTT. This encodes CATSDPRGGRTEAFF.

V usage is TRBV9 and J usage is TRBJ2-1; TRBD1 matches 9 bases. From germline, CDR1 is SGDLS and CDR2 YYNGEE. CDR3 size: 15 residues. V dropped 0 bases and J dropped 7; count of bases not matched to a gene: 5. The CDR3 spells CASSVVGQGANEQFF. In DNA, the CDR3 is TGTGCCAGCAGCGTAGTGGGACAGGGCGCGAATGAGCAGTTCTTC.

V is TRBV20-1 and J is TRBJ2-5; TRBD2 aligns across 8 bases. Germline V gene data show CDR1 as DFQATT and CDR2 as SNEGSKA (reference sequence). With V trimmed by 3 bases and J by 5 bases, 11 bases remained unmatched. The CDR3 sequence is 15 residues long. The CDR3 region has the DNA TGCAGTGCTAGCCAAACCGGGACTAGAGGGGAGACCCAGTACTTC. This translates into CSASQTGTRGETQYF.

V gene TRBV19 combines with J gene TRBJ2-5; no firm D call. The V end lost 3 bases, the J end lost 6 bases, and 14 bases lay between the germline ends. The CDR3 totals 14 residues. Germline loops: CDR1 LNHDA, CDR2 SQIVND (reference sequence). DNA of the CDR3: TGTGCCAGTAGTATCTCATGGGATGTGAAGACCCAGTACTTC. Its translation is CASSISWDVKTQYF.

The genes are TRBV20-1 and TRBJ1-2, with D maybe TRBD1 (5 bases). The CDR3 loop spans 13 amino acids. Germline loops: CDR1 DFQATT, CDR2 SNEGSKA (reference sequence). The V end lost 5 bases, the J end lost 11 bases, and 21 bases lay between the germline ends. As DNA, the CDR3 is TGCAGTGCTCTGATCCCCCGGGACCCCCGGTACACCTTC. Amino acids: CSALIPRDPRYTF.

With respect to this clonotype: A much more abundant neighbour one base away suggests this may be a read error. Here the CDR3 omits its conserved ending phenylalanine or tryptophan, so a read error is the likely source. The CDR3 region is CASSGGLAGSYEQYL. The CDR3 nucleotides read TGTGCCAGCAGCGGGGGACTAGCCGGCTCCTACGAGCAGTACCTC. The V call is TRBV9, the J call TRBJ2-7; TRBD2 agrees at 9 bases. The CDR3 runs to 15 residues. V gave up 3 bases and J gave up 0 bases; unmatched junction bases: 4. Germline values: CDR1 SGDLS, CDR2 YYNGEE.